This T cell receptor beta chain was identified during a study of T cell responses to AZD1222 COVID-19 vaccine. As for the study in general: Samples with a second dose at about 4 or about 12 weeks were pooled together. Study-level results: Females outnumbered males among donors, who were mostly white British; clonal diversity was possibly underestimated. Seropositive at baseline were only six or seven AZD1222 recipients.

This table comes from immunoSEQ multiplex PCR, and its TCRdb copy is limited to in-frame clones, with some not included. The sample has 180,000 or so clones, just over 90% seen once. CDR3 length: 18 amino acids. Germline CDR1 and CDR2: SGHDN and FVKESK. With V trimmed by 0 bases and J by 1 base, 11 bases remained unmatched. Points on this clone: Its target is not known.

This specimen consisted of peripheral blood, obtained on day 0 of AZD1222 vaccination. J is TRBJ2-7 and V is TRBV14, with 8 bases identical to TRBD1. The clonotype originates from an adult in good health. The CDR3 region is CASSQEALGQGASYEQYF. For the CDR3, the DNA is TGTGCCAGCAGCCAAGAAGCCCTTGGGCAGGGGGCATCCTACGAGCAGTACTTC.